The 28 T cell receptor beta chains given below trace back to one sample, sequenced in a study of T cells in Graves' hyperthyroidism and ophthalmopathy. RNA transcripts yielded amplified TCR beta CDR3 regions. The HTBI set primed first-round TCR CDR3 RT-PCR. TCRdb redid the calling of the multiplex PCR reads with MiXCR, one entry per CDR3 protein. The sample has a few hundred thousand distinct CDR3 sequences, roughly an eighth seen once. Sequencing was carried out using blood. These receptors were taken from a woman aged 18-29 years with Graves' hyperthyroidism.

The chain is built from TRBV4-1 and TRBJ1-4, with a weak D call TRBD1 (5 bases). The germline CDR1 and CDR2 sequences are MGHRA and YSYEKL. Trimming removed 8 bases at V and 0 bases at J, with 13 bases between. This CDR3 is 15 amino acids long. The CDR3 is CASGKGTATNEKLFF. CDR3 sequence (DNA): TGCGCCAGCGGAAAGGGGACGGCAACTAATGAAAAACTGTTTTTT.

This clonotype occurred a few times. CDR3 DNA sequence: TGCAGCGTTGTTGGGCGGCTACGCCAAGAGACCCAGTACTTC. It codes for CSVVGRLRQETQYF. The chain recombines TRBV29-1 with TRBJ2-5; no clear D gene. Looked up from germline, CDR1 is SQVTM and CDR2 is ANQGSEA. The CDR3 is 14 amino acids. Deletions cut 4 bases from V and 1 base from J, with 13 bases between.

This clonotype was observed a handful of times. A read error may explain this, as a much larger clone is one base away. This chain joins TRBV3-1 and TRBJ2-1, with no clear D. V dropped 3 bases and J dropped 5 bases, with 23 bases sitting between them. Germline assignment: CDR1 LGHDT and CDR2 YNNKEL (reference sequence). This CDR3 has 18 residues. The CDR3 protein is CASSHYKLPHRANNEQFF. The CDR3 nucleotides are TGTGCCAGCAGCCACTATAAGTTACCTCATCGTGCAAACAATGAGCAGTTCTTC.

At least ten counts were recorded for this clonotype. This chain uses TRBV27 with TRBJ2-5; no clear D. The CDR3 extends over 15 amino acids. Per the germline V gene, CDR1 is MNHEY and CDR2 is SMNVEV (reference sequence). With 4 bases removed from V and 5 bases from J, the gap between germline ends came to 17 bases. CDR3 sequence reads: CASSSKMGFGETQYF. The CDR3 DNA follows: TGTGCCAGCAGTTCTAAGATGGGGTTCGGGGAGACCCAGTACTTC.

In its sample, this clonotype was seen many times. The V call is TRBV7-9, the J call TRBJ2-1; a possible D gene is TRBD1 (5 bases). The CDR3 consists of 13 residues. Germline lookup yields CDR1 SEHNR and CDR2 FQNEAQ (reference sequence). Trimming left V 7 bases short and J 10 bases short, with 17 bases between. The CDR3 DNA reads as TGTGCCAGCAAAGGACATCTCTCAAGGGAGCAGTTCTTC. Protein product: CASKGHLSREQFF.

This clonotype was seen a handful of times. The chain couples TRBV12-3 or TRBV12-4 to TRBJ1-6; 7 nucleotides align to TRBD1. Trimming at V came to 2 bases and at J to 14 bases, leaving 18 bases not matched to a gene. The CDR3 extends over 17 amino acids. The CDR3 sequence: CASSLSLGQGGPPALHF. The CDR3 coding sequence is TGTGCCAGCAGTTTAAGCTTGGGGCAGGGGGGCCCTCCGGCCCTCCACTTT.

This clonotype occurred many times. This chain connects TRBV2 to TRBJ1-2, with D maybe TRBD1 (5 bases). Germline values: CDR1 SNHLY, CDR2 FYNNEI. The V and J ends lost 7 bases and 4 bases respectively, with 13 bases between them. CDR3 size: 13 residues. CDR3 nucleotide sequence: TGTGCCAGCAAGATATCAGGGAGCTATGGCTACACCTTC. This translates into CASKISGSYGYTF.

This clonotype was seen a handful of times. The J gene is TRBJ2-2, the V gene TRBV6-4; D might be TRBD1 (6 bases). With 3 bases removed from V and 2 bases from J, the gap between germline ends came to 7 bases. The length of the CDR3 is 14 residues. Germline assignment: CDR1 MRHNA and CDR2 SNTAGT. Here the CDR3 reads CASSEGQNTGELFF. The DNA for the CDR3 is TGTGCCAGCAGTGAGGGACAAAACACCGGGGAGCTGTTTTTT.

This clonotype was counted between two and nine times. The chain employs TRBV20-1 and TRBJ2-2; no reliable D call. CDR1 and CDR2 (germline): DFQATT, SNEGSKA (reference sequence). V was trimmed by 3 bases and J by 0 bases, leaving 8 bases between them. The CDR3 runs to 14 residues. The CDR3 loop reads CSARDGSNTGELFF. DNA of the CDR3: TGCAGTGCTAGGGATGGTTCGAACACCGGGGAGCTGTTTTTT.

V is TRBV5-1 and J is TRBJ2-5; no reliable D call. There are 13 residues in the CDR3. The V gene lost 0 bases and the J gene lost 9 bases, with 12 bases spanning the gap. Germline V gene data show CDR1 as SGHRS and CDR2 as YFSETQ. CDR3 protein: CASSLGETAAQYF. For the CDR3, the DNA is TGCGCCAGCAGCTTGGGCGAAACGGCGGCCCAGTACTTC.

The table lists this clonotype with many counts. An end of the junction does not agree with germline; a read error may underlie this. The CDR3 loop is CASSGQGNAEAFF. The CDR3 DNA follows: TGTGCCAGCAGCGGACAGGGGAACGCTGAAGCTTTCTTT. The chain carries TRBV6-1 and TRBJ1-1, with TRBD1 matching 9 bases. The CDR3 is made up of 13 amino acids. Germline V gene data show CDR1 as MNHNS and CDR2 as SASEGT.

This clonotype was found many times. The J gene is TRBJ2-7, the V gene TRBV27; TRBD1 matches at 7 bases. The CDR3 contains 14 residues. From germline, CDR1 is MNHEY and CDR2 SMNVEV (reference sequence). With V trimmed by 5 bases and J by 3 bases, 7 bases remained unmatched. The CDR3 is CASSPRDRFYEQYF. In DNA, the CDR3 is TGTGCCAGCAGTCCCCGGGACAGATTCTACGAGCAGTACTTC.

Only a few counts were recorded for this clonotype. This chain joins TRBV29-1 and TRBJ2-1, with D possibly matching TRBD2 (6 bases). Germline-derived CDR1 and CDR2 are SQVTM and ANQGSEA. The V end lost 7 bases, the J end lost 4 bases, and 14 bases lay between the germline ends. CDR3 length equals 13 residues. CDR3 in amino acids: CSGRESGYNEQFF. The DNA of the CDR3 is TGCAGCGGTCGGGAGTCGGGGTACAATGAGCAGTTCTTC.

In its sample, this clonotype was seen many times. The rearrangement links TRBV7-9 to TRBJ1-6, with D hard to call. V was cut by 3 bases and J by 6 bases, with 9 bases left in between. Germline values: CDR1 SEHNR, CDR2 FQNEAQ (reference sequence). The CDR3 loop spans 14 amino acids. CDR3 DNA sequence: TGTGCCAGCAGCTTGCGCGAGGGTAATTCACCCCTCCACTTT. It codes for CASSLREGNSPLHF.

This clonotype has more than one count but fewer than ten. This sequence joins TRBV28 and TRBJ2-5; tentative D call: TRBD1 (6 bases). V was shortened by 2 bases and J by 14 bases, with 12 bases between the two germline ends. Germline CDR1 MDHEN, CDR2 SYDVKM. The CDR3 totals 11 residues. The CDR3 DNA is TGTGCCAGCAGTTTAGGAGACAGGCCATACTTC. Its translation is CASSLGDRPYF.

This clonotype showed up many times. Here the CDR3 reads CASSPRSPYEQYF. The CDR3 region has the DNA TGTGCCAGCAGTCCTAGGAGCCCCTACGAGCAGTACTTC. The chain joins TRBV28 to TRBJ2-7; D unresolved. This CDR3 has 13 amino acids. From germline, CDR1 is MDHEN and CDR2 SYDVKM. The germline V and J ends were trimmed by 5 bases and 2 bases, with 10 bases remaining between them.

To note about this clonotype: This clone may be a read error of a much larger clone one base away. The rearrangement links TRBV3-1 to TRBJ2-3; 12 nucleotides match TRBD2. Per germline, CDR1 LGHDT and CDR2 YNNKEL (reference sequence). Trimming cost V 4 bases and J 6 bases; bases outside gene matches: 5. The CDR3 spans 15 residues. CDR3 amino acids: CASSPTSGRSDTQYF. The DNA of the CDR3 is TGTGCCAGCAGCCCGACTAGCGGGAGATCCGATACGCAGTATTTT.

There are many counts of this clonotype. The rearrangement joins TRBV27 to TRBJ1-5; D might be TRBD1 (5 bases). Trimming cost V 5 bases and J 6 bases, with 11 bases left between them. Germline lookup yields CDR1 MNHEY and CDR2 SMNVEV (reference sequence). The CDR3 is 13 amino acids. For the CDR3, the DNA is TGTGCCAGCAGTGGCCAGGGCAGTCAGCCCCAGCATTTT. Amino acid sequence: CASSGQGSQPQHF.

The V call is TRBV30, the J call TRBJ2-7; D assignment may be TRBD1 or TRBD2 (5 bases each). CDR1 is GTSNPN and CDR2 is SVGIG in the germline V gene (reference sequence). The CDR3 is 17 residues long. V was trimmed by 0 bases and J by 3 bases, leaving 21 bases between them. CDR3 protein: CAWSVCVRGPSFYEQYF. The CDR3 bases are TGTGCCTGGAGTGTATGTGTCCGGGGACCTTCTTTCTACGAGCAGTACTTC.

The table lists this clonotype with many counts. CDR3 sequence: CASSRRQPEETQYF. The CDR3 coding sequence is TGTGCCAGCAGCCGGAGACAGCCAGAAGAGACCCAGTACTTC. This chain uses TRBV6-1 with TRBJ2-5; D might be TRBD1 (5 bases). The CDR3 is 14 amino acids. Trimming left V 6 bases short and J 3 bases short, with 14 bases between. Germline values: CDR1 MNHNS, CDR2 SASEGT.

The V and J genes are TRBV9 and TRBJ2-3; D possibly uses TRBD1 or TRBD2 (6 bases each). Germline V gives CDR1 SGDLS, CDR2 YYNGEE. The CDR3 is 19 residues long. V shed 4 bases and J shed 0 bases, with 24 bases lying between them. The CDR3 loop is CASSPRLEGGGGSTDTQYF. The DNA of the CDR3 is TGTGCCAGCAGCCCCCGACTAGAGGGGGGAGGTGGGAGCACAGATACGCAGTATTTT.

This clonotype occurred many times. CDR3 nucleotide sequence: TGTGCCTGGCGTAGCGGGAGCTCCTACAATGAGCAGTTCTTC. Protein: CAWRSGSSYNEQFF. The genes are TRBV30 and TRBJ2-1; TRBD2 matches 9 bases. This CDR3 contains 14 residues. CDR1 and CDR2 (germline): GTSNPN, SVGIG (reference sequence). V was clipped by 5 bases and J by 0 bases; unmatched bases: 2.

There are a few counts of this clonotype. The CDR3: CATSASPGRNSYNEQFF. The CDR3 nucleotides are TGTGCCACCAGCGCTAGCCCTGGACGGAACTCCTACAATGAGCAGTTCTTC. V usage is TRBV15 and J usage is TRBJ2-1, with D possibly matching TRBD2 (5 bases). From germline, CDR1 is LNHNV and CDR2 YYDKDF (reference sequence). Trimming shortened V by 5 bases and J by 0 bases, and 17 bases separated the two germline ends. The CDR3 has 17 amino acids.

This clonotype was recorded a few times. The rearrangement uses TRBV29-1 and TRBJ2-3; 10 positions match TRBD1. The CDR3 is made up of 14 amino acids. Germline loops: CDR1 SQVTM, CDR2 ANQGSEA. J was trimmed by 4 bases and V by 1 base; bases with no gene match: 2. CDR3 amino acids: CSVEGGQGSDTQYF. The DNA for the CDR3 is TGCAGCGTTGAAGGGGGACAGGGGTCAGATACGCAGTATTTT.

J is TRBJ2-4 and V is TRBV6-1, with D possibly matching TRBD1 (6 bases). V was trimmed by 5 bases and J by 8 bases, leaving 25 bases between them. CDR3 length: 17 residues. Germline values: CDR1 MNHNS, CDR2 SASEGT. As DNA, the CDR3 is TGTGCCAGCAGTCCACCCCGGGACAACCGAGGGTCATACATTCAGTACTTC. Encoded protein: CASSPPRDNRGSYIQYF.

At least ten counts were recorded for this clonotype. The V gene is TRBV12-5, the J gene TRBJ1-5; a weak D match, TRBD1 (6 bases). The CDR3 runs to 16 residues. Germline CDR1 is LGHNT and CDR2 is FRNRAP. V shed 5 bases and J shed 3 bases, with 17 bases lying between them. CDR3 sequence reads: CASGRQEEVTNQPQHF. The CDR3 region has the DNA TGTGCTAGTGGTAGACAGGAAGAAGTGACCAATCAGCCCCAGCATTTT. Full variable domain (remainder filled in from reference TRBV12-5 and TRBJ1-5): DARVTQTPRHKVTEMGQEVTMRCQPILGHNTVFWYRQTMMQGLELLAYFRNRAPLDDSGMPKDRFSAEMPDATLATLKIQPSEPRDSAVYFCASGRQEEVTNQPQHFGDGTRLSIL.

There are many counts of this clonotype. This sequence joins TRBV28 and TRBJ1-2, with D unresolved. The V gene's germline CDR1 is MDHEN and CDR2 SYDVKM. Trimming cost V 2 bases and J 4 bases, with 8 bases left between them. The CDR3 sequence is 13 residues long. For the CDR3, the DNA is TGTGCCAGCAGTTTACGTACTACCTATGGCTACACCTTC. Encoded protein: CASSLRTTYGYTF.

In regard to this clonotype: A read error is possible here, since a much larger clone lies one base away. This rearrangement joins TRBV4-1 to TRBJ2-7; TRBD2 matches 9 bases. The CDR3 runs to 18 residues. Germline V CDR1 and CDR2: MGHRA, YSYEKL. V lost 0 bases, J lost 7 bases, and 16 bases stayed unmatched. CDR3 sequence: CASSQDRYETSGLDEQYF. DNA for the CDR3: TGCGCCAGCAGCCAAGATCGGTACGAGACTAGCGGTCTGGATGAGCAGTACTTC.